Given below is one TCR beta chain in context. Its specificity is not known. The data belong to a study of T cell responses to AZD1222 COVID-19 vaccine. Some clones are missing from TCRdb's copy, which holds only in-frame ones; the method was immunoSEQ multiplex PCR. The data hold fewer than 180,000 clones, with around 95% observed a single time. Trimming pared 0 bases from V and 1 base from J, leaving 12 bases between. Germline CDR1 LGHNA, CDR2 YNFKEQ. The CDR3 is 17 residues long. Study-wide points: Recipients of AZD1222 seropositive at baseline numbered only 5 or 6. All repertoire sampling was performed exclusively after the peak T cell response.

This chain links TRBV4-2 with TRBJ2-2, with D hard to call. Here the sequenced sample was peripheral blood, taken on day 0 of AZD1222 vaccination. This sequence originates from an adult in good health. CDR3 protein: CASSQDSVWGNTGELFF. The CDR3 nucleotides are TGTGCCAGCAGCCAAGATTCCGTGTGGGGGAACACCGGGGAGCTGTTTTTT.